This record looks at one T cell receptor beta chain sequence and its context. This clone occurred a few times. Its recognized antigen is unknown. No quality values exist for individual bases; no much larger clone is one base distant. The CDR3 goes from the cysteine to the phenylalanine over 17 residues. The sequence is cut down to CDR3 DNA, 51 bases in frame from base 1. The germline V and J ends show losses of 3 bases and 2 bases respectively, and no gene match explains 7 bases of the junction. As encoded in the germline V gene, CDR1 is LGHNA while CDR2 is YNFKEQ. The sample comes from a study of blood T cell repertoires in COVID-19 (dated by TCRdb to the early 2020s). At the level of the whole study: Samples from collaborators originated in the United States, Italy and Spain and spanned both the acute and convalescent phases of COVID-19. The prospective study material was composed of cDNA or gDNA derived from T cells, B-cell-depleted T cells, or PBMCs. Deeply sampled blood TCRbeta repertoires from subjects exposed to, actively infected with, or recovered from COVID-19 were included in the dataset. The repertoires were made available in a free public database intended to serve as a resource for research on the immune response to SARS-CoV-2. The samples were drawn from the first 160 participants of the ongoing ImmuneRACE study and from 1,254 subjects provided by 6 global collaborators. Sample metadata almost always included a de-identified subject ID, COVID-19 status, age in years and sex. Where HLA class I and class II types were available, the types were taken from metadata supplied by the sample provider, not from assay-based typing.

General conclusions and limits of the study: Clinical and demographic metadata were provided uncurated, with the amount varying by source and participant.

Each collaborating institution followed its own protocols to collect whole blood in K2EDTA tubes. For TCRbeta analysis, collaborators shipped samples in one of three forms: frozen whole blood, isolated PBMCs, or DNA extracted from either of those sample types. The immunoSEQ Assay, a bias-controlled multiplex PCR, was used to amplify TCRbeta CDR3 regions from genomic DNA. On the study's bioinformatics: Within the assay, amplification of reference gene primers was used to estimate how many nucleated cells each sample contained. To quantify the absolute abundance of each unique TCRbeta CDR3 rearrangement, sequence reads were collapsed and filtered. Productive Simpson clonality was computed per sample as the square root of Simpson's diversity index over productive rearrangements. The clones in this table, taken by TCRdb from immuneACCESS, are in-frame only. Not every clone is retained; where verified, under half of the shortfall comes from an unresolved V gene, and the cause of the rest is unknown. V, J and clone size are those of that table, while D and trimming were read from the DNA. In all, the sample holds some 150,000 clones, and more than 75% of those were seen once. 2.2% of the sample lies in the top ten.

The sequencing sample was made of peripheral blood. The chain is made from TRBV4-2 and TRBJ2-7, with TRBD2 identical over 13 junction bases. The receptor was isolated from a man in his sixties or seventies with acute or convalescent COVID-19. The bases read TGTGCCAGCAGCCAGTTACTAGCGGGGGGGGCCCCCTACGAGCAGTACTTC. It translates as CASSQLLAGGAPYEQYF.